This T cell receptor (beta chain) was sequenced in a study of shared clonotypes between healthy human individuals. About this clone: Its matching antigen is unknown.

General study results and limits: For naive CD4 cells, 4.5% to 6.5% of clonotypes were shared across a few donors. Naive subsets tended to show greater estimated richness than memory subsets.

The DNA input per sorted-subset replicate PCR was about 180 ng, corresponding to 25,000 to 35,000 T cell genomes. The assay was immunoSEQ multiplex PCR, and TCRdb's table has in-frame clones only and misses some. The profile covers about 380,000 clones, with 96% appearing a single time and about 0.34% taken by the ten largest. CDR3 length: 18 residues. V was clipped by 1 base and J by 0 bases, with 16 bases between them. Looked up from germline, CDR1 is KGHSH and CDR2 is LQKENI. This receptor was identified in a man aged 30 to 45 in good health. The source material was memory CD8+ T cells sorted from blood. As for subset: CD45RO+ cells pooled with CCR7-negative TemRA cells. The chain employs TRBV18 and TRBJ1-5; no definite D call. The CDR3 DNA sequence: TGTGCCAGCTCACCACTTCGGGTGCCGTTTGTTAGCAATCAGCCCCAGCATTTT. This encodes CASSPLRVPFVSNQPQHF.